Following are 15 T cell receptor beta chains from one sample sequenced in a study of cytomegalovirus exposure and HLA in healthy donors. Amplification used 60 Vbeta primers and 13 Jbeta primers. Profiled with immunoSEQ multiplex PCR; TCRdb holds only in-frame clones, not every one. The sample consists of 150,000 to 200,000 clones, almost 80% of them appearing once. The sample consisted of PBMCs. All receptors derive from a man aged 18 to 30 in good health and CMV-seropositive.

This sequence joins TRBV19 and TRBJ1-1; D ambiguous. The germline gives CDR1 LNHDA, CDR2 SQIVND (reference sequence). The CDR3 covers 13 residues. V lost 6 bases, J lost 8 bases, and 16 bases lay in between. The CDR3 reads CASSARQSSEAFF. The CDR3 nucleotides read TGTGCCAGTAGCGCCCGTCAGTCCTCAGAAGCTTTCTTT.

This chain joins TRBV14 and TRBJ1-2; possibly TRBD1 for D (6 bases). Germline CDR1 and CDR2: SGHDN and FVKESK. The CDR3 spans 15 residues. V lost 0 bases and J lost 7, with 15 bases in between. In nucleotides, the CDR3 is TGTGCCAGCAGCCAAGATCCCCAGGGGCTCGGTGGCTACACCTTC. Translation gives CASSQDPQGLGGYTF.

The V call is TRBV5-1, the J call TRBJ2-7; 7 bases map to TRBD1. The junction had 7 bases not matched to a gene; V was cut back by 4 bases and J by 6 bases. Germline CDR1 SGHRS, CDR2 YFSETQ. CDR3 length equals 13 residues. DNA for the CDR3: TGCGCCAGCAGCCTGGAGACAGGGTTCGAGCAGTACTTC. This gives the protein CASSLETGFEQYF. Using reference TRBV5-1 and TRBJ2-7 for the parts outside the CDR3, the full variable domain is KAGVTQTPRYLIKTRGQQVTLSCSPISGHRSVSWYQQTPGQGLQFLFEYFSETQRNKGNFPGRFSGRQFSNSRSEMNVSTLELGDSALYLCASSLETGFEQYFGPGTRLTVT.

This CDR3 reads CASSLLSRGHYGYTF. For the CDR3, the DNA is TGTGCCAGCAGCTTACTATCCAGGGGGCATTATGGCTACACCTTC. The chain recombines TRBV7-2 with TRBJ1-2, with 8 bases identical to TRBD1. V was pared by 2 bases and J by 5 bases, with 7 bases of the junction left unmatched. CDR3 length equals 15 residues. CDR1 is SGHTA, CDR2 FQGNSA, per germline.

The chain is built from TRBV5-1 and TRBJ2-7, with D perhaps matching TRBD1 (6 bases). This CDR3 spans 14 amino acids. The V gene's germline CDR1 is SGHRS and CDR2 YFSETQ. V dropped 4 bases and J dropped 2 bases, with 13 bases sitting between them. The DNA for the CDR3 is TGCGCCAGCAGCGCAGGGGATATGGCCTACGAGCAGTACTTC. It yields the protein CASSAGDMAYEQYF.

The rearrangement joins TRBV4-2 to TRBJ2-1; 8 nucleotides align to TRBD2. Germline V CDR1 and CDR2: LGHNA, YNFKEQ. The CDR3 consists of 18 residues. The V and J ends lost 5 bases and 5 bases, in that order; junction bases with no gene match: 17. The CDR3 loop is CASSARVAGGLLDNEQFF. CDR3 bases: TGTGCCAGCAGCGCCCGTGTGGCGGGAGGATTGTTGGACAATGAGCAGTTCTTC.

CDR3: CASSPRGTVLYNEQFF. CDR3 coding DNA: TGTGCCAGCTCACCACGAGGGACAGTCCTCTACAATGAGCAGTTCTTC. This sequence joins TRBV18 and TRBJ2-1; 7 bases fit TRBD1. This CDR3 region has 16 residues. V dropped 1 base and J dropped 3; count of bases not matched to a gene: 6. CDR1 KGHSH and CDR2 LQKENI come from the germline V gene.

The chain combines TRBV10-3 with TRBJ2-2, with D possibly matching TRBD1 (6 bases). CDR1 ENHRY and CDR2 SYGVKD come from the germline V gene. The CDR3 loop spans 14 amino acids. V lost 10 bases and J 1 base, leaving 13 bases between the germline ends. This CDR3 is CATRTEVNTGELFF. The CDR3 DNA reads TGTGCCACCAGGACAGAAGTGAACACCGGGGAGCTGTTTTTT.

The V gene is TRBV19, the J gene TRBJ1-5, with D uncertain. CDR3 size: 14 residues. CDR1 is LNHDA and CDR2 is SQIVND in the germline V gene (reference sequence). V gave up 5 bases and J gave up 6 bases, with 14 bases separating them. The chain's CDR3 is CASSPYPTSQPQHF. For the CDR3, the DNA is TGTGCCAGTAGTCCGTACCCAACGAGTCAGCCCCAGCATTTT.

The chain links TRBV16 to TRBJ1-2; the D is unclear. Trimming took 4 bases from V and 5 from J, leaving 11 bases between them. The CDR3 totals 13 residues. The germline gives CDR1 KGHSY, CDR2 FQNENV. DNA for the CDR3: TGTGCCAGCAGCCCACTTACTGGTTATGGCTACACCTTC. It translates to CASSPLTGYGYTF.

This clone was counted a single time. This chain joins TRBV6-6 and TRBJ2-5; D unresolved. The germline gives CDR1 MNHNY, CDR2 SVGAGI (reference sequence). This CDR3 is 13 amino acids long. V was trimmed by 0 bases and J by 5 bases, leaving 7 bases between them. CDR3: CASSYSLRETQYF. Here the CDR3 DNA reads TGTGCCAGCAGTTACTCGTTGCGGGAGACCCAGTACTTC.

The chain couples TRBV11-3 to TRBJ2-7; TRBD1 aligns across 12 bases. Germline trimming cut 3 bases from V and 3 bases from J; bases unmatched to any gene: 3. CDR1 is SGHNT, CDR2 YENEEA, per germline. The CDR3 covers 15 residues. The CDR3 protein is CASSLGTGGGYEQYF. DNA for the CDR3: TGTGCCAGCAGCTTGGGGACAGGGGGCGGCTACGAGCAGTACTTC.

The chain uses TRBV28 and TRBJ2-5; 7 positions match TRBD2. The germline V gene encodes CDR1 MDHEN and CDR2 SYDVKM. The trim removed 4 bases at V and 5 bases at J, leaving 16 bases unmatched. There are 17 residues in the CDR3. CDR3 sequence reads: CASSWGGRIGGVETQYF. The CDR3 coding sequence is TGTGCCAGCAGTTGGGGGGGACGGATCGGGGGAGTGGAGACCCAGTACTTC.

This clone was detected only once. This chain joins TRBV9 and TRBJ2-1; TRBD2 matches at 7 bases. The J segment lost 7 bases and the V segment lost 2 bases, leaving 9 bases of the junction unmatched. The germline V gene encodes CDR1 SGDLS and CDR2 YYNGEE. The CDR3 has 15 amino acids. CDR3: CASSVSGGESNEQFF. The DNA of the CDR3 is TGTGCCAGCAGCGTTAGTGGGGGGGAATCGAATGAGCAGTTCTTC.

This rearrangement joins TRBV4-3 to TRBJ2-1, with TRBD2 matching over 10 bases. V dropped 0 bases and J dropped 7; count of bases not matched to a gene: 9. Looked up from germline, CDR1 is LGHNA and CDR2 is YSLEER. CDR3 length equals 17 residues. The CDR3 loop is CASSQDTLAGAGNEQFF. The CDR3 DNA reads TGCGCCAGCAGCCAAGATACCCTAGCGGGAGCAGGGAATGAGCAGTTCTTC.